The rows below give T cell receptor beta chains drawn from one sample of a study of HIV-infected patients and healthy controls. A single record per CDR3 protein comes from TCRdb applying MiXCR to the 5' RACE reads. The sample shows 60,000 to 70,000 distinct CDR3 sequences, 15% to 20% of them seen only once. The material sequenced was CD4+ T cells from blood. All receptors come from a human donor in good health. Both conserved end residues are part of each CDR3. D genes are given only for firm matches. A row's size may be missing; if present it is once, few, many or a size class.

TRBD2	TRBV7-3	TRBJ2-1	few	CASSATGTTRNEQFF	TGTGCCAGCAGCGCCACCGGGACTACCCGAAATGAGCAGTTCTTC
TRBD2	TRBV20-1	TRBJ2-7	-	CSARLAGSYEQYF	TGCAGTGCTAGACTAGCGGGCTCCTACGAGCAGTACTTC
TRBD2	TRBV2	TRBJ2-7	-	CASTEGLADDEQYF	TGTGCCAGCACTGAGGGACTAGCTGACGACGAGCAGTACTTC
-	TRBV2	TRBJ1-5	many	CASSGGQVRQPQHF	TGTGCCAGCAGTGGGGGGCAGGTTCGTCAGCCCCAGCATTTT
-	TRBV7-3	TRBJ1-1	few	CASSYPAGDTEAFF	TGTGCCAGCAGCTACCCAGCAGGGGACACTGAAGCTTTCTTT
TRBD1	TRBV27	TRBJ2-7	many	CASSLSDRGPYEQYF	TGTGCCAGCAGTTTATCGGACAGGGGGCCCTACGAGCAGTACTTC
-	TRBV4-3	TRBJ1-1	many	CASSQERRWKGVTEAFF	TGCGCCAGCAGCCAAGAAAGGAGGTGGAAGGGTGTCACTGAAGCTTTCTTT
-	TRBV7-2	TRBJ2-3	-	CASREPSTDTQYF	TGTGCCAGCAGGGAGCCTAGCACAGATACGCAGTATTTT
-	TRBV18	TRBJ1-6	many	CASSLRDPYNSPLHF	TGTGCCAGCTCGCTCAGGGACCCCTATAATTCACCCCTCCACTTT
TRBD1	TRBV29-1	TRBJ1-1	many	CSVEAGYRGATEAFF	TGCAGCGTTGAAGCCGGATACAGGGGAGCCACTGAAGCTTTCTTT
TRBD2	TRBV4-2	TRBJ2-5	few	CASSQGTSGRGETQYF	TGTGCCAGCAGCCAGGGGACTAGCGGGAGGGGCGAGACCCAGTACTTC
-	TRBV5-1	TRBJ1-5	-	CASSYETGSLEEPQHF	TGCGCCAGCAGCTACGAAACGGGATCCCTGGAGGAGCCCCAGCATTTT
-	TRBV29-1	TRBJ1-1	many	CSAARGSANTEAFF	TGCAGCGCCGCCCGGGGCAGCGCGAACACTGAAGCTTTCTTT
TRBD1	TRBV29-1	TRBJ1-4	many	CSVEGVGQLLFF	TGCAGCGTTGAAGGCGTGGGACAGCTACTGTTTTTT
-	TRBV15	TRBJ2-5	many	CATSRDRQGETQYF	TGTGCCACCAGCAGAGATAGGCAGGGAGAGACCCAGTACTTC
-	TRBV7-9	TRBJ1-4	few	CASSLVQPTNEKLFF	TGTGCCAGCAGCTTAGTACAGCCAACTAATGAAAAACTGTTTTTT
TRBD1	TRBV29-1	TRBJ1-1	many	CSGLRGGRDTEAFF	TGCAGCGGCCTCAGGGGGGGACGGGACACTGAAGCTTTCTTT
-	TRBV7-2	TRBJ2-3	many	CASSPDSPDTQYF	TGTGCCAGCAGCCCCGACTCCCCAGATACGCAGTATTTT
-	TRBV4-2	TRBJ1-2	-	CASSRGRAVANYGYTF	TGTGCCAGCAGCCGGGGCAGGGCCGTAGCTAACTATGGCTACACCTTC
-	TRBV20-1	TRBJ1-1	many	CSARDGQVNTEAFF	TGCAGTGCTAGAGATGGGCAGGTGAACACTGAAGCTTTCTTT
-	TRBV5-4	TRBJ2-5	-	CASSPDRAETQYF	TGTGCCAGCAGCCCGGACCGGGCGGAGACCCAGTACTTC
-	TRBV7-8	TRBJ2-3	many	CASNRRPLGADTQYF	TGTGCCAGCAACCGTAGGCCCTTAGGGGCAGATACGCAGTATTTT
-	TRBV6-2/TRBV6-3	TRBJ2-5	many	CASSYSPGLTPQETQYF	TGTGCCAGCAGTTATTCGCCCGGACTAACCCCGCAAGAGACCCAGTACTTC
-	TRBV19	TRBJ1-5	-	CASSIVLNQPQHF	TGTGCCAGTAGTATCGTGTTGAATCAGCCCCAGCATTTT
TRBD2	TRBV5-6	TRBJ2-7	-	CASSRGRTYEQYF	TGTGCCAGCAGCCGCGGGAGAACCTACGAGCAGTACTTC
-	TRBV7-9	TRBJ2-7	few	CASSLTRDPTTGSYEQYF	TGTGCCAGCAGCTTAACCCGGGACCCCACTACGGGGTCCTACGAGCAGTACTTC
-	TRBV6-2/TRBV6-3	TRBJ2-3	many	CASSSGYTQYF	TGTGCCAGCAGTTCCGGTTATACGCAGTATTTT
TRBD1	TRBV11-2	TRBJ1-6	few	CASKRDRGGRPNSPLHF	TGTGCCAGCAAAAGGGACAGGGGGGGCCGCCCAAATTCACCCCTCCACTTT
TRBD2	TRBV7-8	TRBJ2-2	few	CASSGEGLAGELFF	TGTGCCAGCAGCGGAGAGGGACTAGCCGGGGAGCTGTTTTTT
-	TRBV7-3	TRBJ2-5	-	CASSLNQEETQYF	TGTGCCAGCAGCTTAAACCAAGAAGAGACCCAGTACTTC
TRBD1	TRBV19	TRBJ2-3	few	CASSLTAGTDLSTDTQYF	TGTGCCAGTAGCCTCACAGCCGGGACAGACCTTAGCACAGATACGCAGTATTTT
-	TRBV6-6	TRBJ1-2	few	CASSYSLPGLHGYTF	TGTGCCAGCAGTTACTCACTCCCAGGGCTCCATGGCTACACCTTC
TRBD2	TRBV5-6	TRBJ2-3	few	CASSPDGVAGGVGTDTQYF	TGTGCCAGCAGCCCGGATGGGGTAGCGGGGGGGGTCGGCACAGATACGCAGTATTTT
TRBD2	TRBV5-1	TRBJ2-1	-	CASSRTSGEYNEQFF	TGCGCCAGCAGTAGGACTAGCGGGGAGTACAATGAGCAGTTCTTC
-	TRBV6-5	TRBJ2-3	-	CASRARGTDTQYF	TGTGCCAGCAGGGCCCGAGGCACAGATACGCAGTATTTT
-	TRBV6-2/TRBV6-3	TRBJ1-3	-	CASSSDIGNTIYF	TGTGCCAGCAGTTCAGATATTGGAAACACCATATATTTT
-	TRBV2	TRBJ2-3	many	CASSAASPLDTQYF	TGTGCCAGCAGTGCTGCCTCACCGCTGGATACGCAGTATTTT
-	TRBV11-2	TRBJ2-7	-	CASSGVVQGTSYEQYF	TGTGCCAGCAGCGGAGTGGTTCAGGGAACCTCCTACGAGCAGTACTTC
-	TRBV7-2	TRBJ2-3	many	CASSSHSTDTQYF	TGTGCCAGCAGCTCCCATAGCACAGATACGCAGTATTTT
-	TRBV6-5	TRBJ1-2	-	CASSYSFGPYGYTF	TGTGCCAGCAGTTACTCTTTCGGACCCTATGGCTACACCTTC
-	TRBV10-3	TRBJ1-1	few	CAISKDSSNTEAFF	TGTGCCATCAGTAAGGACTCCTCGAACACTGAAGCTTTCTTT
TRBD2	TRBV7-9	TRBJ2-7	-	CASSSGLAGPSSYEQYF	TGTGCCAGCAGCTCGGGACTAGCGGGGCCAAGCTCCTACGAGCAGTACTTC
-	TRBV12-3/TRBV12-4	TRBJ1-2	-	CASSIQVHYGYTF	TGTGCCAGCAGCATACAGGTTCACTATGGCTACACCTTC
-	TRBV6-6	TRBJ1-1	many	CASSYSNEASEAFF	TGTGCCAGCAGTTACTCGAACGAGGCCTCTGAAGCTTTCTTT
-	TRBV19	TRBJ1-1	many	CASSIEVGETEAFF	TGTGCCAGTAGTATTGAGGTCGGGGAGACTGAAGCTTTCTTT
-	TRBV15	TRBJ2-3	few	CATSRGTDTDTQYF	TGTGCCACCAGCAGAGGAACAGACACAGATACGCAGTATTTT
-	TRBV2	TRBJ1-4	many	CASSAGPFDEKLFF	TGTGCCAGCAGCGCGGGACCTTTCGATGAAAAACTGTTTTTT
-	TRBV3-1	TRBJ1-2	many	CASSQAGLDEIYGYTF	TGTGCCAGCAGCCAAGCAGGGCTCGATGAGATCTATGGCTACACCTTC
TRBD1	TRBV7-6	TRBJ2-5	many	CASSSMGTGLQRETQYF	TGTGCCAGCAGCTCGATGGGGACAGGTCTCCAAAGGGAGACCCAGTACTTC
-	TRBV25-1	TRBJ1-6	-	CASSESKNSPLHF	TGTGCCAGCAGTGAATCTAAAAATTCACCCCTCCACTTT
-	TRBV7-3	TRBJ1-1	few	CASSFDGNTEAFF	TGTGCCAGCAGCTTCGACGGGAACACTGAAGCTTTCTTT
-	TRBV4-1	TRBJ1-3	many	CASSQVTASGNTIYF	TGCGCCAGCAGCCAAGTGACAGCCTCTGGAAACACCATATATTTT
-	TRBV10-3	TRBJ2-7	many	CATWDVAYEQYF	TGTGCCACCTGGGACGTAGCCTACGAGCAGTACTTC
TRBD1	TRBV6-6	TRBJ2-1	many	CASSYGGQGNEQFF	TGTGCCAGCAGTTACGGGGGACAGGGGAATGAGCAGTTCTTC
TRBD2	TRBV4-2	TRBJ2-1	many	CASSPIAGGTISEQFF	TGTGCCAGCAGCCCCATAGCGGGGGGGACGATTAGTGAGCAGTTCTTC
-	TRBV12-5	TRBJ2-1	-	CASGVGYNEQFF	TGTGCTAGTGGGGTCGGGTACAATGAGCAGTTCTTC
-	TRBV5-1	TRBJ1-1	many	CASLPAVGRNTEAFF	TGCGCCAGCCTCCCCGCGGTAGGGCGGAACACTGAAGCTTTCTTT
TRBD1	TRBV7-8	TRBJ2-5	many	CASSTLPPGQPQETQYF	TGTGCCAGCAGCACGCTACCGCCGGGACAGCCCCAAGAGACCCAGTACTTC
-	TRBV6-2/TRBV6-3	TRBJ1-6	-	CASRTGANSPLHF	TGTGCCAGCAGGACAGGAGCAAATTCACCCCTCCACTTT